The T cell receptor beta chain under discussion was sequenced for a study of control samples from healthy donors and cancer patients. Some clones are missing from TCRdb's copy, which holds only in-frame ones; the method was immunoSEQ multiplex PCR. The table has 78,000 or so clones, about 90% seen once. CDR3 length: 13 amino acids. V was trimmed by 7 bases and J by 5 bases, leaving 14 bases between them. Looked up from germline, CDR1 is SEHNR and CDR2 is FQNEAQ (reference sequence). J is TRBJ1-1 and V is TRBV7-9; D call uncertain. This sequence was found in a woman between 50 and 59 years old in good health. The specimen was blood. This chain's CDR3 is CASITAGRTEAFF. The CDR3 DNA follows: TGTGCCAGCATTACCGCGGGAAGGACTGAAGCTTTCTTT.